This TCR beta chain is from a study of shared clonotypes between healthy human individuals (dated by TCRdb to 2020 to 2021). Study-level background: Two women and a few men aged 18 to 49 years were included in the cohort. For each donor, CD4 naive and CD4 memory were each given three plates, CD8 naive was given two plates, and CD8 memory was given one plate. To estimate repertoire size and how much clonotypes are shared between individuals, the study performed deep sequencing of blood TCR repertoires from roughly five healthy adults. To increase sequencing depth and limit assay-specific biases, TCR repertoire library preparation and sequencing were carried out by different laboratories using diverse techniques. Between about 0.8 and 9 billion PBMCs per donor were obtained by leukapheresis.

CD8 naive samples were CD45RO-negative cells positively selected for CCR7, giving a CD45RA+CCR7+ population that excluded TemRA cells. The donors were healthy, HIV-negative adults who had no recently reported acute infections or vaccinations. Only Caucasian adults living in Nashville, Tennessee, USA were represented among the donors. Blood was obtained by leukapheresis, after which PBMCs were separated by Ficoll-Histopaque density gradient centrifugation and cryopreserved in liquid nitrogen vapor phase. Analytical flow cytometry was used to check the purity and quantity of each magnetically sorted T cell population. Genomic DNA was isolated from every sorted fraction and measured by UV absorbance on a Nanodrop 2000c. Looking up the germline V gene (reference sequence) yields CDR1 MNHEY and CDR2 SMNVEV. From the cysteine up to the phenylalanine, the CDR3 has a length of 14 residues. Only the CDR3 region is kept as DNA, spanning 42 bases read in frame from base 1. The junction shows trimming of 3 bases on V and 4 bases on J, and the gene matches do not reach 5 bases of it.

Results and caveats for the whole study, not just this receptor: Naive subsets generally had larger estimated clonotype richness than memory subsets did. Sampling was restricted to blood, and TCR repertoires in tissue are likely to differ from TCR repertoires in blood. Across a few donors, about 5% of naive CD4, roughly 3.3% of naive CD8, under 2.5% of memory CD4, and approximately 0.42% of memory CD8 clonotypes were shared. Clonotypes shared by all four sorted-subset donors showed higher generation probabilities than non-shared clonotypes. Even with the large sequencing depth, rarefaction of the sorted-subset datasets indicated that sequencing was incomplete. The genetic and exposure-history diversity represented was limited by the small number of donors. Pairwise subsampling indicated that sequencing depth was expected to affect the degree of clonotype sharing among donors.

Using the deep immunoSEQ assay, TCR CDR3 regions were amplified from genomic DNA by multiplex PCR. Extracted genomic DNA from each cell subset was distributed evenly across all wells of several immunoSEQ 96-well plates, and each plate was treated as a replicate. For sorted subsets, each replicate PCR was loaded with approximately 200 ng genomic DNA, equivalent to 30,000 or so T cell genomes. The purified libraries were quantified using a Qubit 3.0 fluorometer, sized with a Bioanalyzer 2100, and then quantified again using the KAPA Library Quantification kit. Every immunoSEQ 96-well plate was sequenced on a dedicated single-read 150-cycle Illumina NextSeq 550 flow cell. The source study handled its data this way. Because only junctional sequences without quality scores were contained in the immunoSEQ output, filtering matching that applied to full-length reads could not be performed. To assign V/J genes and CDR3, sequences were annotated using PyIR, a Python wrapper for IgBLAST v1.9, with IMGT germline references. Reads with weak V/J assignments (E-value above 1e-6), missing CDR3, stop codons, out-of-frame junctions, or ambiguous translated residues were removed. A V3J clonotype was defined by an identical inferred V gene, J gene, and CDR3 amino acid sequence. The percentage overlap between two repertoires was calculated by dividing the number of shared unique clonotypes by the size of the smaller repertoire. Repertoire richness was assessed with RTK rarefaction, the Chao1 estimator, and Recon v2.1 estimates of unobserved clonotypes. OLGA was used to compute generation probabilities for all TCRbeta clonotypes that the gDNA method yielded from a handful of donors. Here the immuneACCESS table is served through TCRdb, limited to in-frame sequences with V and J called. Missing clones are a known gap in these copies; in checked studies unresolved V genes cover under half, and the rest lacks a known reason. V, J and clone size derive from that table, while D and trimming were established from the DNA sequence. This sample lists about 1,900,000 clones; about 94% were detected once. The ten largest make up 0.9% to 1.5% of the sample.

Concerning this clone itself: Its antigen remains undetermined. No base quality values were provided; no much bigger clone lies one nucleotide off.

This receptor was identified in a man aged 18 to 29 in good health. The source material was naive CD8+ T cells sorted from blood. The cell subset or site label of this sample denotes: CD45RA+CCR7+. The V gene is TRBV27 and the J gene is TRBJ2-5; 7 central nucleotides agree with TRBD1. The CDR3 has the sequence CASSLTGSLETQYF. The sequenced DNA: TGTGCCAGCAGTTTGACAGGGAGCCTAGAGACCCAGTACTTC.